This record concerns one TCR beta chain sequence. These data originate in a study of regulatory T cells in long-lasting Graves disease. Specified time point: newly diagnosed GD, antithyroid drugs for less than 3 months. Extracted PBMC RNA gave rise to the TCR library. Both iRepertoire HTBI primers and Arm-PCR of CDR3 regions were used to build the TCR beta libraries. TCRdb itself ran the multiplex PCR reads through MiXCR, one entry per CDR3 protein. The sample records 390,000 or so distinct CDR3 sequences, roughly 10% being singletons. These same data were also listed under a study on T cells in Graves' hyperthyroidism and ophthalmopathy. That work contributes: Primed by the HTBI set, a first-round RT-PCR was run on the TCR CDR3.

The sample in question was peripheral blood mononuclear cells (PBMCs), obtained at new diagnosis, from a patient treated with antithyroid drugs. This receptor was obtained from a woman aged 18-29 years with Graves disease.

The CDR3 DNA is TGTGCCAGCAGCCACCCCCCCACAGGGACGGTGGATGAAAAACTGTTTTTT. This encodes CASSHPPTGTVDEKLFF. The chain joins TRBV9 to TRBJ1-4; possibly TRBD1 for D (6 bases). The CDR3 contains 17 residues. Trimming took 4 bases from V and 6 from J, leaving 22 bases between them. Germline CDR1 reads SGDLS; CDR2 reads YYNGEE.